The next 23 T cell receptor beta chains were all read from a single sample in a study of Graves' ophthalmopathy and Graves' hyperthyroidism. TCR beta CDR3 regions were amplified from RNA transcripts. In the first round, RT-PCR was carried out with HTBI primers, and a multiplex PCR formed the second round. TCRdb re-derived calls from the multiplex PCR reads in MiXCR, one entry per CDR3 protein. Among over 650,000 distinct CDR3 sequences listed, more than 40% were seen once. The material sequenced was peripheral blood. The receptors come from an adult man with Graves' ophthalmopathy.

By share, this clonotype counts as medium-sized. In DNA, the CDR3 is TGTGCCACCAGCGCGGGACAGGGGTATGGCTACACCTTC. Its protein product is CATSAGQGYGYTF. This chain uses TRBV15 with TRBJ1-2, with 10 bases matching TRBD1. Germline loops: CDR1 LNHNV, CDR2 YYDKDF (reference sequence). V trimming: 5 bases; J trimming: 5 bases; junction bases outside the gene matches: 2. The CDR3 sequence is 13 residues long.

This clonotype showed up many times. The CDR3 nucleotides are TGTGCCAGCAGCGGGACTAGCGGGAGCAAGCCGCGATACGAGCAGTACTTC. Residues: CASSGTSGSKPRYEQYF. The chain combines TRBV25-1 with TRBJ2-7, with TRBD2 matching 14 bases. The V and J ends lost 6 bases and 4 bases, in that order; junction bases with no gene match: 11. CDR3 size: 17 residues. Germline values: CDR1 MGHDK, CDR2 SYGVNS.

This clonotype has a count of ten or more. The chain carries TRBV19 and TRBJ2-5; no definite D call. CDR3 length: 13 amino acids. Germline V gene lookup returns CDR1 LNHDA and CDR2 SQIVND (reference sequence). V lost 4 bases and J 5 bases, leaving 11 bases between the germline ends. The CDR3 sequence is CASSTHQDETQYF. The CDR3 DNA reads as TGTGCCAGTAGTACCCATCAGGACGAGACCCAGTACTTC.

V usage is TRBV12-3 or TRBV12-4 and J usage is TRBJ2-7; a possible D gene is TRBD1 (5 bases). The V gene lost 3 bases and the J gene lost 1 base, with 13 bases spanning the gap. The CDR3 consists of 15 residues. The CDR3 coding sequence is TGTGCCAGCAGTTTTCAGGGTCCAGGATCCTACGAGCAGTACTTC. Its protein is CASSFQGPGSYEQYF.

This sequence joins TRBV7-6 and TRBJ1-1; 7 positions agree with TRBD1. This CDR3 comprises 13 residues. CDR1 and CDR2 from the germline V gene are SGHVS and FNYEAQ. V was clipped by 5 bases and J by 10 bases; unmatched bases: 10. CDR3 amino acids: CASSLDRVGGAFF. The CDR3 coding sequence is TGTGCCAGCAGCCTTGACAGGGTTGGAGGAGCTTTCTTT.

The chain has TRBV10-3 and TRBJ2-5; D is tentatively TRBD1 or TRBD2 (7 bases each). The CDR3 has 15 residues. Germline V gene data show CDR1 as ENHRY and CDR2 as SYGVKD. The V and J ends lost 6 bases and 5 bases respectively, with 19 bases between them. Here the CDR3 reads CAIREGGGAVETQYF. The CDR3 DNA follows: TGTGCCATCAGGGAGGGAGGGGGCGCGGTGGAGACCCAGTACTTC.

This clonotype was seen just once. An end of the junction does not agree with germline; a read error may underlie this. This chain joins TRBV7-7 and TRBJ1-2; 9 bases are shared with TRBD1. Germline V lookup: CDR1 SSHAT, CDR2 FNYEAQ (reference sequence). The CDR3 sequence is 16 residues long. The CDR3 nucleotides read TGTGCTAGCAGAGACGGGACAGGGCAGTTGGGCTATGGCTACACCTTC. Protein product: CASRDGTGQLGYGYTF.

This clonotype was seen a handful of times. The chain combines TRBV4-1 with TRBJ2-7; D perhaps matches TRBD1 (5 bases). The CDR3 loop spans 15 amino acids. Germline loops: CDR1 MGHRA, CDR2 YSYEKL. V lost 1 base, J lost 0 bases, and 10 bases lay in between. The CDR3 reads CASSQGRQTSYEQYF. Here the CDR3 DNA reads TGCGCCAGCAGCCAAGGACGACAGACCTCCTACGAGCAGTACTTC.

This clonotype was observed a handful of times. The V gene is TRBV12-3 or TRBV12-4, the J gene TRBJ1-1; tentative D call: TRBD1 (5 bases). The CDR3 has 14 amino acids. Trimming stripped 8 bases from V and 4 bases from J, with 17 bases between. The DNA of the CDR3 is TGTGCCAGCTCACCCGGCCTGGGGGGCACTGAAGCTTTCTTT. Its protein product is CASSPGLGGTEAFF.

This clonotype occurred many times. CDR3 protein: CASSLGAETQYF. CDR3 bases: TGTGCCAGCAGCTTAGGGGCGGAGACCCAGTACTTC. The chain employs TRBV7-2 and TRBJ2-5; D not certain. This CDR3 is 12 amino acids long. V was clipped by 1 base and J by 5 bases, with 5 bases between them. From germline, CDR1 is SGHTA and CDR2 FQGNSA.

The CDR3 bases are TGTGCCATCAGTGAGTCAAGACTAGGGGCGGATGGCTACACCTTC. Translating gives CAISESRLGADGYTF. The chain uses TRBV10-3 and TRBJ1-2; perhaps TRBD1 as D (5 bases). Germline-derived CDR1 and CDR2 are ENHRY and SYGVKD. The CDR3 runs to 15 residues. Trimming left V 0 bases short and J 6 bases short, with 14 bases between.

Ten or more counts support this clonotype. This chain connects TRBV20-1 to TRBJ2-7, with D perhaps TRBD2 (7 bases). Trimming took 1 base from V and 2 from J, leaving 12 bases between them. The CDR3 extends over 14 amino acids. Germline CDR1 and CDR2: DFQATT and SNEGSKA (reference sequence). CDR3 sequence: CSARVGGQAYEQYF. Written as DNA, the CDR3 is TGCAGTGCTAGAGTGGGGGGGCAAGCCTACGAGCAGTACTTC.

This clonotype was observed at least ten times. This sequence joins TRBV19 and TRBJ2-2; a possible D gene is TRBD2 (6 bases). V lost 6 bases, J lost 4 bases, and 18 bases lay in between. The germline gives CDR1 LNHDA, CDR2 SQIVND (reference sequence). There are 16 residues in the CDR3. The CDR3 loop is CASRKREAGSTGELFF. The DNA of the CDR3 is TGTGCCAGTAGGAAGCGTGAGGCGGGGAGCACCGGGGAGCTGTTTTTT. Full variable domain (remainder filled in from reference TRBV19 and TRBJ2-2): DGGITQSPKYLFRKEGQNVTLSCEQNLNHDAMYWYRQDPGQGLRLIYYSQIVNDFQKGDIAEGYSVSREKKESFPLTVTSAQKNPTAFYLCASRKREAGSTGELFFGEGSRLTVL.

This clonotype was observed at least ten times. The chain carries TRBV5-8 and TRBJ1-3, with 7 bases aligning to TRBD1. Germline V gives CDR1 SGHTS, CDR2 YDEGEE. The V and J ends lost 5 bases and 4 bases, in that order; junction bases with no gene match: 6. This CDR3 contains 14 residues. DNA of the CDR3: TGTGCCAGCAGAAAAACAGGGGACGGAAACACCATATATTTT. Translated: CASRKTGDGNTIYF.

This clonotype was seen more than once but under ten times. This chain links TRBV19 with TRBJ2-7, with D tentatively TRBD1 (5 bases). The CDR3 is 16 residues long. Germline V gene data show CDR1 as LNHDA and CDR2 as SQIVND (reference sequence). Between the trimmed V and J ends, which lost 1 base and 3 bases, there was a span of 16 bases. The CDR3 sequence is CASSIGGRVSDYEQYF. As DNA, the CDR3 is TGTGCCAGTAGTATAGGCGGCAGGGTAAGTGACTACGAGCAGTACTTC.

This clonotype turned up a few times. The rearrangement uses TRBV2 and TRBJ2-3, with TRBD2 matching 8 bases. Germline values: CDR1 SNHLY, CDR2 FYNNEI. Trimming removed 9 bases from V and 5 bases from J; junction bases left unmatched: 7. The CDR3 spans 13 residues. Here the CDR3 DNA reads TGTGCCAGTAGAACGGGGGGGCAAGATACGCAGTATTTT. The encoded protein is CASRTGGQDTQYF.

The CDR3, as DNA: TGTGCCAGCAGTTACGAAACAGGAGTAGGGAACACTGAAGCTTTCTTT. Its protein is CASSYETGVGNTEAFF. This rearrangement joins TRBV6-2 or TRBV6-3 to TRBJ1-1, with D possibly TRBD1 on 5 matching bases. This CDR3 has 16 residues. Trimming removed 2 bases at V and 1 base at J, with 14 bases between. The V gene's germline CDR1 is MNHEY and CDR2 SVGEGT.

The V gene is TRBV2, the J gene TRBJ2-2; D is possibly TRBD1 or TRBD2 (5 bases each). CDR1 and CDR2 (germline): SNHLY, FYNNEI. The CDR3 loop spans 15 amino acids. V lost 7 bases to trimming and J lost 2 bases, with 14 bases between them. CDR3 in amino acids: CASIGQGENTGELFF. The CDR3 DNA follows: TGTGCCAGCATCGGGCAGGGAGAAAACACCGGGGAGCTGTTTTTT.

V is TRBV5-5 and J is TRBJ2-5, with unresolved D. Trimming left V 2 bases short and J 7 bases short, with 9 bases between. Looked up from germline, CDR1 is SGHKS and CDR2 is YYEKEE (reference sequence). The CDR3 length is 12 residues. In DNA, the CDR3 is TGTGCCAGCAGCTTCTACTCTCCGACCCAGTACTTC. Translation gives CASSFYSPTQYF. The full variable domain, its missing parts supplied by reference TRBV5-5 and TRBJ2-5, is DAGVTQSPTHLIKTRGQQVTLRCSPISGHKSVSWYQQVLGQGPQFIFQYYEKEERGRGNFPDRFSARQFPNYSSELNVNALLLGDSALYLCASSFYSPTQYFGPGTRLLVL.

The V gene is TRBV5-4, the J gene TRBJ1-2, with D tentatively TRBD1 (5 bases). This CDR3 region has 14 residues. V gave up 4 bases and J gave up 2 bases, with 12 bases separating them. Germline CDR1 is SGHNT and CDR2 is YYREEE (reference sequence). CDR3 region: CASSQGGINYGYTF. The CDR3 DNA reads TGTGCCAGCAGCCAGGGAGGGATCAACTATGGCTACACCTTC.

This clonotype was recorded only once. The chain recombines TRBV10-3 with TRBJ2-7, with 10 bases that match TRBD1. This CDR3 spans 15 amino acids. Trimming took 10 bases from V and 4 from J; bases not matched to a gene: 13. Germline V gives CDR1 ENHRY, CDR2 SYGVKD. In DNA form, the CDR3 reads TGTGCCAGCTCCCCCTCGTCGGGACAGGGGTACGAGCAGTACTTC. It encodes CASSPSSGQGYEQYF.

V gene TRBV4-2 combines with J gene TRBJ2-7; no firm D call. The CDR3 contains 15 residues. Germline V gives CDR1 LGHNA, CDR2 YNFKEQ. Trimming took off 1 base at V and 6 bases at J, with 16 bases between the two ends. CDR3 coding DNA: TGTGCCAGCAGCCAAGTTCTGTCGGATTTTGGCGAGCAGTACTTC. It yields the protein CASSQVLSDFGEQYF.

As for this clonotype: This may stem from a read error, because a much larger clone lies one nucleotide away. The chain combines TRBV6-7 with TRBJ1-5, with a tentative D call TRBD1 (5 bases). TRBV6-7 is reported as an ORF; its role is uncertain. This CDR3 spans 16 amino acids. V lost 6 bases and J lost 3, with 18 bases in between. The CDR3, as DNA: TGTGCCAGCAGCTTCGACAGCCATGAAGTCAATCAGCCCCAGCATTTT. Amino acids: CASSFDSHEVNQPQHF.